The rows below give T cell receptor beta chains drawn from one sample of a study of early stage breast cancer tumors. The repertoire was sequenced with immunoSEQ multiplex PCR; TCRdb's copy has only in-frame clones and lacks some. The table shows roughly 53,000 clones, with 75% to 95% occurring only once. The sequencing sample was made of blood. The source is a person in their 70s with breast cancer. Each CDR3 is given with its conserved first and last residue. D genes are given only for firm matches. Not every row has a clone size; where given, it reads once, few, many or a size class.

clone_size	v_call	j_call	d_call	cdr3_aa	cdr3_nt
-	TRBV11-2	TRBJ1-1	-	CASSLRGVAFF	TGTGCCAGCAGCCTCCGGGGAGTAGCTTTCTTT
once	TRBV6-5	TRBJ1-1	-	CASSQIGDPPSAFF	TGTGCCAGCAGCCAGATCGGGGATCCCCCGTCGGCTTTCTTT
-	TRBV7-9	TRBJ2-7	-	CASSPGQGMNEQYF	TGTGCCAGCAGCCCCGGCCAGGGGATGAACGAGCAGTACTTC
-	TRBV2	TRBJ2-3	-	CASRGVTTDTQYF	TGTGCCAGCCGGGGAGTGACTACAGATACGCAGTATTTT
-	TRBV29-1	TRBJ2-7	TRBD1	CSVEDPDRGQSYEQYF	TGCAGCGTTGAAGACCCGGACAGGGGGCAGTCCTACGAGCAGTACTTC
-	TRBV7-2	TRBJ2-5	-	CASSIGPTIQYF	TGTGCCAGCAGCATAGGACCGACAATCCAGTACTTC
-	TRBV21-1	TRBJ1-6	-	CATGRVGSPLHF	TGTGCCACAGGGCGAGTGGGATCACCCCTCCACTTT
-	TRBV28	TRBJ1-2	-	CASEPPGDGYTF	TGTGCCAGCGAACCGCCGGGGGATGGCTACACCTTC
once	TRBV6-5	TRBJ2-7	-	CASSYLWEMRSYEQYF	TGTGCCAGCAGTTACCTGTGGGAGATGCGCTCCTACGAGCAGTACTTC
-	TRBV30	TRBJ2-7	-	CAWSPQTYEQYF	TGTGCCTGGAGTCCCCAGACCTACGAGCAGTACTTC
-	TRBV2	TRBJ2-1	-	CASSERARIRNEQFF	TGTGCCAGCAGTGAGAGGGCCCGGATCCGGAATGAGCAGTTCTTC
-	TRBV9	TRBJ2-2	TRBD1	CASRQGWGELFF	TGTGCCAGCCGACAGGGGTGGGGGGAGCTGTTTTTT
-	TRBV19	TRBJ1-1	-	CASTRGGEGSWNTEAFF	TGTGCCAGTACCCGCGGGGGCGAGGGGTCTTGGAACACTGAAGCTTTCTTT
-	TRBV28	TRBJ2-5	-	CASSLPQEGGETQYF	TGTGCCAGCAGTTTGCCCCAGGAGGGGGGGGAGACCCAGTACTTC
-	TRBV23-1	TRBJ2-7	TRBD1	CASRDRGEYEQYF	TGCGCCAGCAGGGACAGGGGGGAGTACGAGCAGTACTTC
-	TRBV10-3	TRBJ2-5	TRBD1	CAISRQGRNQETQYF	TGTGCCATCAGTCGACAGGGGAGAAACCAAGAGACCCAGTACTTC
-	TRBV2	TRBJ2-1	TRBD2	CASIGRLAGPRTYNEQFF	TGTGCCAGCATAGGCCGACTAGCGGGGCCTCGCACCTACAATGAGCAGTTCTTC
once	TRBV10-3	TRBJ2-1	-	CAISPAPGLYNEQFF	TGTGCCATCAGCCCAGCCCCGGGACTGTACAATGAGCAGTTCTTC
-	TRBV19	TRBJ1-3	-	CASSMEAAFSGNTIYF	TGTGCCAGTAGTATGGAGGCAGCGTTCTCTGGAAACACCATATATTTT
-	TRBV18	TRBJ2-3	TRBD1	CASSPDRVGPDTQYF	TGTGCCAGCTCACCTGACAGGGTGGGCCCAGATACGCAGTATTTT
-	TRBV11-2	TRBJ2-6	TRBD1	CASRGQGDPLWANVLTF	TGTGCCAGCAGGGGACAGGGGGACCCACTCTGGGCCAACGTCCTGACTTTC
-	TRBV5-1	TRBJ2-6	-	CASSLRGGANVLTF	TGCGCCAGCAGCTTACGGGGTGGGGCCAACGTCCTGACTTTC
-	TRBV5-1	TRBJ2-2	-	CASSSLDTGELFF	TGCGCCAGCAGCTCGCTAGACACCGGGGAGCTGTTTTTT
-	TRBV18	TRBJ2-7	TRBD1	CASSPPTGDPYEQYF	TGTGCCAGCTCACCACCGACAGGGGACCCCTACGAGCAGTACTTC
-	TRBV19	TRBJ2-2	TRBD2	CASSTRGGWTGELFF	TGTGCCAGTAGTACCCGGGGGGGCTGGACCGGGGAGCTGTTTTTT
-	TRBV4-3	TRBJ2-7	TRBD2	CASSHFGGGLAVEQYF	TGCGCCAGCAGCCATTTTGGGGGCGGACTAGCCGTCGAGCAGTACTTC
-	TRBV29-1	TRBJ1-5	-	CSVGGGGNQPQHF	TGCAGCGTTGGTGGGGGCGGGAATCAGCCCCAGCATTTT
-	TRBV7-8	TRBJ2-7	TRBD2	CASSLAIAGDEQYF	TGTGCCAGCAGCTTAGCGATAGCGGGAGACGAGCAGTACTTC
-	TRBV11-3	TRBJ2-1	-	CASSSFFSGFYNEQFF	TGTGCCAGCAGCTCCTTTTTTAGCGGATTCTACAATGAGCAGTTCTTC